Following are 23 T cell receptor beta chains from one sample sequenced in a study of read filtering for tumor transcriptome and immune sequencing. This library used about 360 ng RNA and molecular barcoded adaptors spanning alpha/delta and beta/gamma chains. TCRdb independently ran MiXCR on the reads; one entry per CDR3 protein. In the table there are about 50,000 distinct CDR3 sequences, roughly 19% of which are singletons. The material sequenced was a population of CD138-negative cells sorted from bone marrow. The receptors were sampled from a donor at least 40 years old with multiple myeloma.

This clonotype was found many times. The chain recombines TRBV7-6 with TRBJ2-3, with a possible D match to TRBD2 (5 bases). The CDR3 totals 15 residues. Germline-derived CDR1 and CDR2 are SGHVS and FNYEAQ. V lost 2 bases to trimming and J lost 1 base, with 10 bases between them. CDR3 sequence: CASSLRDEGTDTQYF. The CDR3 DNA reads TGTGCCAGCAGCTTACGGGATGAAGGCACAGATACGCAGTATTTT. The full variable domain, with the rest looked up from reference TRBV7-6 and TRBJ2-3, is GAGVSQSPRYKVTKRGQDVALRCDPISGHVSLYWYRQALGQGPEFLTYFNYEAQQDKSGLPNDRFSAERPEGSISTLTIQRTEQRDSAMYRCASSLRDEGTDTQYFGPGTRLTVL.

This clonotype was observed many times. The chain joins TRBV7-6 to TRBJ2-7; 8 bases map to TRBD2. The germline CDR1 and CDR2 sequences are SGHVS and FNYEAQ. The CDR3 contains 15 residues. Trimming at V came to 4 bases and at J to 3 bases, leaving 8 bases not matched to a gene. CDR3 bases: TGTGCCAGCAGCTCGACGGTAGCGGGGTACTACGAGCAGTACTTC. Protein product: CASSSTVAGYYEQYF.

This chain uses TRBV11-2 with TRBJ2-3; 14 nucleotides match TRBD2. The CDR3 runs 17 residues. J lost 5 bases, V lost 1 base, and 5 bases had no gene match. The germline CDR1 and CDR2 sequences are SGHAT and FQNNGV. This CDR3 reads CASSLGRGLAGVDTQYF. CDR3 nucleotides: TGTGCCAGCAGCTTAGGGCGGGGACTAGCGGGAGTAGATACGCAGTATTTT. The full variable domain, completed using reference TRBV11-2 and TRBJ2-3, is EAGVAQSPRYKIIEKRQSVAFWCNPISGHATLYWYQQILGQGPKLLIQFQNNGVVDDSQLPKDRFSAERLKGVDSTLKIQPAKLEDSAVYLCASSLGRGLAGVDTQYFGPGTRLTVL.

This clonotype came up many times. V usage is TRBV7-6 and J usage is TRBJ2-7; tentative D call: TRBD2 (6 bases). The CDR3 is made up of 13 amino acids. From germline, CDR1 is SGHVS and CDR2 FNYEAQ. The V gene lost 5 bases and the J gene lost 6 bases, with 14 bases spanning the gap. The CDR3 DNA follows: TGTGCCAGCAGCCCGAATAGGGGAGGCGAGCAGTACTTC. This encodes CASSPNRGGEQYF.

In its sample, this clonotype was seen many times. Its ends do not fully match the called genes, so a read error is possible. V usage is TRBV10-2 and J usage is TRBJ1-1, with TRBD1 as a possible D gene (5 bases). From germline, CDR1 is WSHSY and CDR2 SAAADI. This CDR3 contains 12 residues. The chain's CDR3 is CASSDKGTGAFF. The CDR3 bases are TGCGCCAGCAGTGATAAGGGGACTGGAGCTTTCTTT.

This clonotype was seen at least ten times. CDR3 sequence: CASNTAGTDYNEQFF. CDR3 nucleotide sequence: TGCGCCAGCAATACCGCCGGGACAGACTACAATGAGCAGTTCTTC. V usage is TRBV5-1 and J usage is TRBJ2-1, with TRBD1 matching over 7 bases. Germline V gene data show CDR1 as SGHRS and CDR2 as YFSETQ. After removal of 6 bases from V and 3 bases from J, the junction contained 9 bases not matched to a gene. CDR3 length: 15 residues.

In this sample, this clonotype turned up many times. V is TRBV7-9 and J is TRBJ2-1; 8 bases are shared with TRBD2. Losses at the gene ends were 6 bases for V and 9 bases for J; bases not matched to a gene: 4. CDR1 is SEHNR, CDR2 FQNEAQ, per germline (reference sequence). CDR3 length: 12 amino acids. The CDR3 reads CASSLTSVEQFF. The DNA of the CDR3 is TGTGCCAGCAGTTTGACTAGCGTTGAGCAGTTCTTC. The whole variable domain, filled in from reference TRBV7-9 and TRBJ2-1, reads DTGVSQNPRHKITKRGQNVTFRCDPISEHNRLYWYRQTLGQGPEFLTYFQNEAQLEKSRLLSDRFSAERPKGSFSTLEIQRTEQGDSAMYLCASSLTSVEQFFGPGTRLTVL.

This clonotype was recorded many times. The CDR3 protein is CASSPSRQDNEQFF. CDR3 DNA: TGTGCCAGCAGCCCCTCTAGACAGGACAATGAGCAGTTCTTC. V is TRBV11-2 and J is TRBJ2-1; a possible D gene is TRBD1 (6 bases). The V and J ends lost 5 bases and 5 bases respectively, with 13 bases between them. The CDR3 sequence is 14 residues long. Looked up from germline, CDR1 is SGHAT and CDR2 is FQNNGV.

This clonotype was seen at least ten times. This chain links TRBV7-2 with TRBJ1-1; D is perhaps TRBD1 (5 bases). The CDR3 is 15 amino acids. V lost 1 base and J 5 bases, leaving 14 bases between the germline ends. In germline, CDR1 is SGHTA, CDR2 FQGNSA. CDR3 sequence reads: CASSLEAGRWTEAFF. DNA of the CDR3: TGTGCCAGCAGCTTAGAGGCAGGGAGATGGACTGAAGCTTTCTTT.

Remarks on this clonotype: This may be a read error: a much more frequent sequence differs by one nucleotide. The chain combines TRBV12-3 or TRBV12-4 with TRBJ1-5; the D is unclear. The CDR3 has 15 amino acids. The V and J ends lost 1 base and 5 bases respectively, with 12 bases between them. This CDR3 is CASSLVVGSHQPQHF. CDR3 DNA: TGTGCCAGCAGTTTAGTCGTGGGGAGCCATCAGCCCCAGCATTTT.

This clonotype was picked up many times. The chain carries TRBV2 and TRBJ2-7, with D perhaps matching TRBD1 (5 bases). Between the trimmed V and J ends, which lost 5 bases and 1 base, there was a span of 9 bases. Germline V gene data show CDR1 as SNHLY and CDR2 as FYNNEI. The CDR3 is 13 residues long. The CDR3 is CASSTTASYEQYF. The DNA for the CDR3 is TGTGCCAGCAGTACGACAGCTTCCTACGAGCAGTACTTC.

The sample holds a few counts of this clonotype. This rearrangement joins TRBV5-1 to TRBJ2-5; D uncertain. The CDR3 contains 13 residues. Germline CDR1 and CDR2: SGHRS and YFSETQ. The V and J ends lost 4 bases and 5 bases respectively, with 12 bases between them. CDR3 bases: TGCGCCAGCAGCCTCCCCTCAAAGGAGACCCAGTACTTC. Translation: CASSLPSKETQYF.

This clonotype was observed at least ten times. This chain joins TRBV7-2 and TRBJ2-5, with TRBD1 as a possible D gene (7 bases). The CDR3 length is 15 residues. V lost 3 bases and J 4 bases, leaving 15 bases between the germline ends. Germline lookup yields CDR1 SGHTA and CDR2 FQGNSA. In nucleotides, the CDR3 is TGTGCCAGCAGCTTTCGCGGGACAGAGGGAGAGACCCAGTACTTC. Translation gives CASSFRGTEGETQYF. Together with reference TRBV7-2 and TRBJ2-5, the CDR3 gives the full variable domain: GAGVSQSPSNKVTEKGKDVELRCDPISGHTALYWYRQSLGQGLEFLIYFQGNSAPDKSGLPSDRFSAERTGGSVSTLTIQRTQQEDSAVYLCASSFRGTEGETQYFGPGTRLLVL.

This clonotype was counted at least ten times. V is TRBV12-3 or TRBV12-4 and J is TRBJ2-7; TRBD2 might be the D (6 bases). V was clipped by 3 bases and J by 10 bases, with 10 bases between them. CDR3 length equals 11 residues. CDR3 coding DNA: TGTGCCAGCAGTTTGTTGCGGGAACAGTACTTC. Residues: CASSLLREQYF.

This clonotype appeared many times. The gene calls are TRBV7-9 and TRBJ2-7; D gene uncertain. The germline gives CDR1 SEHNR, CDR2 FQNEAQ (reference sequence). This CDR3 is built from 14 residues. V was cut by 7 bases and J by 2 bases, with 15 bases left in between. CDR3 nucleotides: TGTGCCAGCACCCAGGTAGGCGGCACCTACGAGCAGTACTTC. Protein: CASTQVGGTYEQYF.

This clonotype was counted many times. CDR3: CASSEFITGEQFF. In DNA form, the CDR3 reads TGCGCCAGCAGTGAGTTCATTACGGGTGAGCAGTTCTTC. The rearrangement uses TRBV10-2 and TRBJ2-1, with D unclear. The ends were cut back, 1 base at V and 9 bases at J, with 10 bases in the middle. The germline gives CDR1 WSHSY, CDR2 SAAADI. This CDR3 has 13 residues.

This clonotype was detected many times. CDR3 amino acids: CASSQFDRASQETQYF. In DNA, the CDR3 is TGCGCCAGCAGTCAATTTGACAGAGCCTCCCAAGAGACCCAGTACTTC. The rearrangement joins TRBV23-1 to TRBJ2-5; perhaps TRBD1 as D (5 bases). TRBV23-1 is classed as an ORF, of uncertain function. The CDR3 covers 16 residues. V lost 1 base and J 1 base, leaving 13 bases between the germline ends.

This clonotype was detected many times. The chain joins TRBV11-2 to TRBJ2-7, with D unresolved. With 0 bases removed from V and 3 bases from J, the gap between germline ends came to 6 bases. The CDR3 extends over 13 amino acids. Germline V gene sequence: CDR1 SGHAT, CDR2 FQNNGV. Here the CDR3 reads CASSLDPSYEQYF. The DNA for the CDR3 is TGTGCCAGCAGCTTAGATCCCAGCTACGAGCAGTACTTC.

Many counts were recorded for this clonotype. The chain is built from TRBV5-1 and TRBJ1-2, with D uncertain. V lost 4 bases, J lost 5 bases, and 9 bases lay in between. This CDR3 region has 12 residues. Germline V gene lookup returns CDR1 SGHRS and CDR2 YFSETQ. Written as DNA, the CDR3 is TGCGCCAGCAGCCACACGAGTTATGGCTACACCTTC. Protein: CASSHTSYGYTF. Full variable domain (rest looked up from reference TRBV5-1 and TRBJ1-2): KAGVTQTPRYLIKTRGQQVTLSCSPISGHRSVSWYQQTPGQGLQFLFEYFSETQRNKGNFPGRFSGRQFSNSRSEMNVSTLELGDSALYLCASSHTSYGYTFGSGTRLTVV.

This clonotype was seen many times. V is TRBV20-1 and J is TRBJ2-5; a possible D gene is TRBD2 (5 bases). Germline V gene sequence: CDR1 DFQATT, CDR2 SNEGSKA (reference sequence). The CDR3 extends over 11 amino acids. The V and J ends lost 6 bases and 2 bases respectively, with 7 bases between them. Here the CDR3 DNA reads TGCAGTGCGGGAGCTCAAGAGACCCAGTACTTC. Residues: CSAGAQETQYF.

This clonotype occurred many times. V is TRBV9 and J is TRBJ1-1; D remains unclear. The germline V and J ends were trimmed by 4 bases and 7 bases, with 20 bases remaining between them. The germline CDR1 and CDR2 sequences are SGDLS and YYNGEE. This CDR3 region has 15 residues. The CDR3 is CASSPTIKAGHEAFF. The CDR3 region has the DNA TGTGCCAGCAGCCCAACGATTAAGGCGGGTCATGAAGCTTTCTTT. The full variable domain, with the rest looked up from reference TRBV9 and TRBJ1-1, is DSGVTQTPKHLITATGQRVTLRCSPRSGDLSVYWYQQSLDQGLQFLIQYYNGEERAKGNILERFSAQQFPDLHSELNLSSLELGDSALYFCASSPTIKAGHEAFFGQGTRLTVV.

This clonotype has at least ten counts. The chain recombines TRBV20-1 with TRBJ2-5, with 10 bases that match TRBD2. The V and J ends lost 3 bases and 1 base, in that order; junction bases with no gene match: 2. This CDR3 comprises 14 residues. Germline loops: CDR1 DFQATT, CDR2 SNEGSKA (reference sequence). CDR3 residues: CSASRTSGQETQYF. DNA for the CDR3: TGCAGTGCTAGTCGGACTAGCGGCCAAGAGACCCAGTACTTC.

This clonotype was counted many times. V is TRBV20-1 and J is TRBJ2-3, with 8 bases matching TRBD2. Trimming cost V 3 bases and J 6 bases; bases outside gene matches: 14. In germline, CDR1 is DFQATT, CDR2 SNEGSKA (reference sequence). The length of the CDR3 is 16 residues. This CDR3 reads CSASLLPGGPSDTQYF. The CDR3, as DNA: TGCAGTGCTAGCCTTTTACCGGGAGGGCCCTCGGATACGCAGTATTTT.